The text below deals with one T cell receptor (beta chain). Its matching antigen is unknown. The CDR3 consists of 14 residues. Trimming left V 3 bases short and J 4 bases short, with 12 bases between. CDR1 is LGHNA, CDR2 YSLEER, per germline. This sample was included in a study of T cell repertoires and HLA-DP antigens. Average purity of the negatively selected CD4+ T cells was about 98%. Method: immunoSEQ multiplex PCR; TCRdb's copy keeps in-frame clones and lacks some. The sample yields about 73,000 clones, around 77% seen once. The sequence was collected from a man aged 55 to 69 in good health and CMV-seronegative. The V gene is TRBV4-3, the J gene TRBJ1-1; D not certain. Specimen: CD4+ T cells from PBMCs. The CDR3 DNA sequence: TGCGCCAGCAGCCACGACATGGTGGGCACTGAAGCTTTCTTT. Translated: CASSHDMVGTEAFF.